A single sample is the source of the 14 T cell receptor beta chains below, sequenced in a study of beta chain features in type 1 diabetes. cDNA synthesis used the whole RNA isolate, giving expressed TCRB sequences. Assay: immunoSEQ multiplex PCR; the TCRdb copy retains only in-frame clones and omits some. Among 200,000 to 250,000 clones listed, 9.6% were seen once. Sample: naive CD4+ T cells from blood. These receptors came from a woman aged 18-29 years in good health.

This clone was seen ten or more times. The J gene is TRBJ2-5, the V gene TRBV9, with D tentatively TRBD1 (6 bases). Germline V CDR1 and CDR2: SGDLS, YYNGEE. The CDR3 loop spans 14 amino acids. Trimming pared 2 bases from V and 4 bases from J, leaving 12 bases between. DNA of the CDR3: TGTGCCAGCAGCGTCGGACAGTTTGGAGAGACCCAGTACTTC. It translates to CASSVGQFGETQYF.

This clone was seen a handful of times. The rearrangement uses TRBV21-1 and TRBJ2-7; TRBD1, the table's D call, lacks a check against the DNA. TRBV21-1 is shown as a pseudogene. The CDR3 consists of 13 residues. The CDR3 region is CASSEQGPHEQYF. The CDR3 coding sequence is TGTGCCAGCAGCGAACAGGGTCCCCACGAGCAGTACTTC.

The V gene is TRBV18, the J gene TRBJ2-7; D is unclear. The germline CDR1 and CDR2 sequences are KGHSH and LQKENI. The CDR3 loop spans 11 amino acids. Trimming removed 5 bases at V and 3 bases at J, with 5 bases between. CDR3 region: CASSSGYEQYF. CDR3 sequence (DNA): TGTGCCAGCTCATCCGGCTACGAGCAGTACTTC.

This clone has a handful of counts. The chain has TRBV6-5 and TRBJ2-7, with 7 bases fitting TRBD1. Germline CDR1 and CDR2: MNHEY and SVGAGI. CDR3 length equals 13 residues. V was clipped by 8 bases and J by 6 bases; unmatched bases: 10. CDR3 residues: CASGGRQGTEQYF. As DNA, the CDR3 is TGTGCCAGCGGAGGACGACAGGGAACCGAGCAGTACTTC.

The chain joins TRBV6-1 to TRBJ1-5; 8 nucleotides line up with TRBD1. The CDR3 contains 15 residues. J gave up 6 bases and V 5 bases, and 9 bases lay outside the gene matches. From germline, CDR1 is MNHNS and CDR2 SASEGT. DNA of the CDR3: TGTGCCAGCAGTCTTGGACAGGGCGGCGGTCAGCCCCAGCATTTT. This translates into CASSLGQGGGQPQHF.

This clone came up a few times. The chain uses TRBV7-2 and TRBJ2-3, with D perhaps matching TRBD2 (6 bases). CDR1 and CDR2 from the germline V gene are SGHTA and FQGNSA. With 5 bases removed from V and 8 bases from J, the gap between germline ends came to 20 bases. This CDR3 comprises 15 residues. In DNA, the CDR3 is TGTGCCAGCAGCCAGGCATCCGGAGCGGGTAGTACGCAGTATTTT. Translating gives CASSQASGAGSTQYF.

This clone showed up just a few times. The rearrangement links TRBV5-1 to TRBJ2-1, with D possibly being TRBD1 (6 bases). The CDR3 spans 13 residues. The V and J ends lost 3 bases and 8 bases respectively, with 12 bases between them. Germline loops: CDR1 SGHRS, CDR2 YFSETQ. CDR3 DNA: TGCGCCAGCAGCTGGGGACAAGGCGATGAGCAGTTCTTC. This sequence encodes CASSWGQGDEQFF.

The CDR3 loop is CASSPPTGGQDTQYF. CDR3 coding DNA: TGTGCCAGCTCACCACCGACGGGGGGGCAGGATACGCAGTATTTT. V usage is TRBV18 and J usage is TRBJ2-3; 8 bases map to TRBD2. Germline V CDR1 and CDR2: KGHSH, LQKENI. Trimming removed 0 bases from V and 6 bases from J; junction bases left unmatched: 5. The CDR3 has 15 amino acids.

This clone has more than one count but fewer than ten. CDR3 nucleotide sequence: TGCGCCAGCAGCTTGGAAGGTCAGGGGGCGGGCTACACCTTC. Its protein is CASSLEGQGAGYTF. The chain uses TRBV5-1 and TRBJ1-2, with 8 positions matching TRBD1. The CDR3 is made up of 14 amino acids. CDR1 is SGHRS, CDR2 YFSETQ, per germline. Unmatched junction bases numbered 6, after V lost 0 bases and J lost 8 bases.

This clone was observed a few times. V usage is TRBV10-3 and J usage is TRBJ2-2; 10 nucleotides line up with TRBD2. The CDR3 extends over 16 amino acids. Germline assignment: CDR1 ENHRY and CDR2 SYGVKD. J lost 3 bases, V lost 0 bases, and 1 base had no gene match. The CDR3 here is CAISESSGRDTGELFF. CDR3 DNA sequence: TGTGCCATCAGTGAGTCGAGCGGGAGGGACACCGGGGAGCTGTTTTTT.

The chain recombines TRBV5-1 with TRBJ1-2; D possibly corresponds to TRBD1 (5 bases). V lost 1 base, J lost 1 base, and 5 bases lay in between. Per germline, CDR1 SGHRS and CDR2 YFSETQ. This CDR3 is 13 amino acids long. The CDR3 loop reads CASSLRGNYGYTF. CDR3 nucleotides: TGCGCCAGCAGCTTGAGGGGTAACTATGGCTACACCTTC.

The rearrangement uses TRBV5-1 and TRBJ2-7; tentative D call: TRBD2 (5 bases). The CDR3 spans 14 residues. From germline, CDR1 is SGHRS and CDR2 YFSETQ. V gave up 1 base and J gave up 2 bases, with 10 bases separating them. In DNA, the CDR3 is TGCGCCAGCAGCTTGATCTCCGGGACCTACGAGCAGTACTTC. Its protein is CASSLISGTYEQYF.

The sample holds a few counts of this clone. The genes are TRBV5-4 and TRBJ1-4; weak D call: TRBD1 (5 bases). This CDR3 has 14 residues. Germline lookup yields CDR1 SGHNT and CDR2 YYREEE (reference sequence). V was trimmed by 1 base and J by 7 bases, leaving 11 bases between them. In DNA, the CDR3 is TGTGCCAGCAGCTTGCGACCGGGGGGTGAAAAACTGTTTTTT. As protein: CASSLRPGGEKLFF.

This chain uses TRBV9 with TRBJ2-7, with 8 bases lining up with TRBD1. V dropped 3 bases and J dropped 7; count of bases not matched to a gene: 9. CDR3 length equals 14 residues. CDR1 SGDLS and CDR2 YYNGEE come from the germline V gene. DNA for the CDR3: TGTGCCAGCAGCGGGACAGGGATAGTGAGGGAGCAGTACTTC. Translation: CASSGTGIVREQYF.